This is a list of T cell receptor beta chains from one sample in a study of T cell repertoires in cytomegalovirus infection. TCRdb reprocessed the reads with MiXCR, giving one entry per CDR3 protein. The table includes under 450,000 distinct CDR3 sequences, about a third detected once. These receptors' targets are unknown. The starting material was cultured PBMCs, obtained from culture after CMV antigen stimulation. The receptors come from a human donor in good health (CMV status not recorded). Some clones in this sample may be carry-over from other donors' samples. CDR3s leave out the opening cysteine and the closing phenylalanine or tryptophan.

V gene	CDR3 length	CDR3 protein
TRBV29-1	15	SVGKLAEGASTDTQY
TRBV19	15	ASSPRDRDILNYGYT
TRBV29-1	12	SVDTSGAGNEQF
TRBV7-8	12	ASSSGTGGTEAF
TRBV18	12	ASSQGIYESEAF
TRBV7-6	15	ASTLGPPKSSYNEQF
TRBV7-9	12	ASSLVQGRGELF
TRBV7-9	15	ASSGGQGASGANVLT
TRBV28	10	ASSLQGGGYT
TRBV24-1	11	ATSHASNEKLF
TRBV6-2/TRBV6-3	16	ASSYRESGRARYNEQF
TRBV28	14	ASSSGTAATNEKLF
TRBV28	13	ASLPQGGLFYEQY
TRBV7-2	11	ASGGRLTDTQY
TRBV20-1	13	SARGLAGFAYEQY
TRBV5-4	13	ASSLGGTSGDTQY
TRBV12-3/TRBV12-4	14	ASSLLAALRTDTQY
TRBV27	14	ASSTGTGNDNSPLH
TRBV7-6	13	ASSWGQSTGNTIY
TRBV7-2	13	ASSLVDRAQETQY
TRBV7-2	11	ASSLDRAETQY
TRBV7-9	12	ASDPVAELNVLT
TRBV29-1	10	SVGGFNQPQH
TRBV20-1	12	SATRDRGANEQF
TRBV7-2	13	ASSLFSSGNYEQY
TRBV24-1	13	ATSDSWAPGYGYT
TRBV7-2	16	ASSLVAFGIVSEVTQY
TRBV6-1	14	ASSPTHGTGLDTQY
TRBV7-8	10	ASSLWFDEQF
TRBV12-3/TRBV12-4	12	ASSFRESYNEQF
TRBV20-1	12	SARATGGRETQY
TRBV7-2	16	ASSLRGTSGRGADTQY
TRBV4-1	13	ASSQDVGQGYGYT
TRBV9	12	ASSVNPAPYGYT
TRBV10-3	14	AISESQTSGSHEQF
TRBV5-1	14	ASSLTSSGLGDTQY
TRBV7-9	12	ASSVQGAKNTIY
TRBV2	13	ASSPSATGSGELF
TRBV7-2	14	ASSFPGRLPNTEAF
TRBV24-1	14	ATSDLTSSGADTQY
TRBV28	14	ASSQGLAISTDTQY
TRBV7-2	12	ASSLAGNGEPQH
TRBV4-3	12	ASSHTTGGGGYT
TRBV30	13	AWSPMDRDNSPLH
TRBV19	13	ASSGERTRFYEQF
TRBV11-2	11	ASSLVFNNEQF
TRBV6-1	12	ASSELLGNQPQH
TRBV4-3	15	ASSRGLGLAGGNEQF
TRBV5-8	13	ASSHSISGRGTQY
TRBV5-8	16	ASSLQREGRRISDTQY
TRBV20-1	12	SARDQGGNTEAF
TRBV7-2	14	ASSLVQGGSNQPQH
TRBV15	11	ATSSGQNEKLF
TRBV4-1	14	ASSQDKGDGNQPQH
TRBV7-8	12	ASSLVHSNQPQH
TRBV11-3	11	ASRPIVSDTQY
TRBV6-1	14	ASSEERTGASYEQY